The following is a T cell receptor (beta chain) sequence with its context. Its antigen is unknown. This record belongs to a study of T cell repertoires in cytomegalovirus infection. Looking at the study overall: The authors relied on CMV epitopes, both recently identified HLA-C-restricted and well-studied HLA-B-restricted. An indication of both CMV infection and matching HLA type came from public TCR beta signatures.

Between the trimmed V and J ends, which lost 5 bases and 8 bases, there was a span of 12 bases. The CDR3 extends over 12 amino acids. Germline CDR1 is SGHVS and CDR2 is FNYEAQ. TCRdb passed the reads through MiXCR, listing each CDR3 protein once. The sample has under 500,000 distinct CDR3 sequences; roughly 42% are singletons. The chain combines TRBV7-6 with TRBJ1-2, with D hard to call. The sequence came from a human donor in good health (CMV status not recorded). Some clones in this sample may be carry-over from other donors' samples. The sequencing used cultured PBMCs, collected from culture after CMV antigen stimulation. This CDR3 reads CASSPDSSGYTF. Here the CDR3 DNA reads TGTGCCAGCAGCCCCGACTCTAGCGGCTACACCTTC.